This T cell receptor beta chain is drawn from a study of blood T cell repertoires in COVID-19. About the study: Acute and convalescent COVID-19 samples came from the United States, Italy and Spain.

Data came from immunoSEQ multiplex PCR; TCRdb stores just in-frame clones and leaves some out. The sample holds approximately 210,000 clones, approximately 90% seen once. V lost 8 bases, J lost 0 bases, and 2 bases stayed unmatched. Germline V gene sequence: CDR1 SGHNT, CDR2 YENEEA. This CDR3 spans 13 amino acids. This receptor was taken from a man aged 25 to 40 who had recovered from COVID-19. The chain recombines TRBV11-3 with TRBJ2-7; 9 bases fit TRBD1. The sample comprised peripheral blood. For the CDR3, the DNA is TGTGCCAGCGGACAGGGGAGCTCCTACGAGCAGTACTTC. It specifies CASGQGSSYEQYF.